This T cell receptor beta chain was recorded in a study of identical twins. The V and J ends lost 6 bases and 4 bases, in that order; junction bases with no gene match: 6. CDR3 length: 15 amino acids. Germline CDR1 reads MNHEY; CDR2 reads SMNVEV (reference sequence). TCRdb redid the calling of the 5' RACE reads with MiXCR, one entry per CDR3 protein. This sample yields hundreds of thousands of distinct CDR3 sequences, of which about 9.4% are seen a single time; roughly 0.9% belongs to the top ten. This sample was also put to use in a study of yellow fever vaccine responses in identical twins.

The chain is built from TRBV27 and TRBJ2-1, with 10 bases aligning to TRBD1. This sequence was found in a woman aged 18-29 years in good health. Sample: PBMCs. The CDR3 is CASSAGTGAYNEQFF. CDR3 nucleotides: TGTGCCAGCAGCGCCGGGACAGGGGCGTACAATGAGCAGTTCTTC.